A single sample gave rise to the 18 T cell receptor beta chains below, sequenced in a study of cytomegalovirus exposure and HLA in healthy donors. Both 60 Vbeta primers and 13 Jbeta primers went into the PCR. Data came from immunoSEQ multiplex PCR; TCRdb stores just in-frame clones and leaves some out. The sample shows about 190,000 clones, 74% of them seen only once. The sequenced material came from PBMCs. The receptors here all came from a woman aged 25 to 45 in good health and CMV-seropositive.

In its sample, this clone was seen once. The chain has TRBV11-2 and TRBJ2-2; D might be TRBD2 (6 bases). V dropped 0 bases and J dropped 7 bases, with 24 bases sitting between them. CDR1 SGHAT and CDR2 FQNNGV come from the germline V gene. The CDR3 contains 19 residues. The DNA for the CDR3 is TGTGCCAGCAGCTTAGATCATTGGCGGGGTAGTAGGGTCGGCGGGGAGCTGTTTTTT. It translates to CASSLDHWRGSRVGGELFF.

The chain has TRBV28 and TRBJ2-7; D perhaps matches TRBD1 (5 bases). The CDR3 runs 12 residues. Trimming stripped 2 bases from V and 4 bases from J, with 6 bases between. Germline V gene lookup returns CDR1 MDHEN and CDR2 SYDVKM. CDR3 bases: TGTGCCAGCAGTTTAAAGGGGTACGAGCAGTACTTC. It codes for CASSLKGYEQYF.

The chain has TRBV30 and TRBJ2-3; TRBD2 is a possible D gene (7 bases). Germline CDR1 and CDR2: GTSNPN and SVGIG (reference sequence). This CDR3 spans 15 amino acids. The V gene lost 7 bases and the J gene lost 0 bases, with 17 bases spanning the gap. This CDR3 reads CASLEGGGSTDTQYF. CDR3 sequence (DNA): TGTGCCTCCCTAGAGGGGGGGGGAAGCACAGATACGCAGTATTTT. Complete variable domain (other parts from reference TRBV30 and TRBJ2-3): SQTIHQWPATLVQPVGSPLSLECTVEGTSNPNLYWYRQAAGRGLQLLFYSVGIGQISSEVPQNLSASRPQDRQFILSSKKLLLSDSGFYLCASLEGGGSTDTQYFGPGTRLTVL.

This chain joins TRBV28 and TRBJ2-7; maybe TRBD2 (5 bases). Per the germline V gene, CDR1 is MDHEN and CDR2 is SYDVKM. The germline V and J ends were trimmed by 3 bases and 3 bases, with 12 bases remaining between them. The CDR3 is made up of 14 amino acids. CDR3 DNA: TGTGCCAGCAGTTTGAGGTTGGGGAGCTACGAGCAGTACTTC. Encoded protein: CASSLRLGSYEQYF.

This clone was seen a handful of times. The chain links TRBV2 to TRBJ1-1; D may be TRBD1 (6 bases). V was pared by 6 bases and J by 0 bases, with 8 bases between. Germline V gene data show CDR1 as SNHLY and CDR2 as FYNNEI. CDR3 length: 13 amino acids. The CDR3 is CASRKGVNTEAFF. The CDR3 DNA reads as TGTGCCAGCAGGAAGGGGGTGAACACTGAAGCTTTCTTT.

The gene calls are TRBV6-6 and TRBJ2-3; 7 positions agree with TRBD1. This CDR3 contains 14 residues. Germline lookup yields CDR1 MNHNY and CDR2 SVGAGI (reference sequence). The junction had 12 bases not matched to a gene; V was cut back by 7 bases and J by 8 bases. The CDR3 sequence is CASTTRGPLGTQYF. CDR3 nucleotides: TGTGCCAGCACAACAAGGGGGCCATTGGGTACGCAGTATTTT.

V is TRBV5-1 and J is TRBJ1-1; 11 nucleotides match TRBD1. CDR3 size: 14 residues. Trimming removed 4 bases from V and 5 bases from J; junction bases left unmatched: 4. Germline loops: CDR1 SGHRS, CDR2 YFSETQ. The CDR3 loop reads CASSTGTGGTEAFF. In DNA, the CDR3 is TGCGCCAGCAGCACGGGGACAGGGGGTACTGAAGCTTTCTTT.

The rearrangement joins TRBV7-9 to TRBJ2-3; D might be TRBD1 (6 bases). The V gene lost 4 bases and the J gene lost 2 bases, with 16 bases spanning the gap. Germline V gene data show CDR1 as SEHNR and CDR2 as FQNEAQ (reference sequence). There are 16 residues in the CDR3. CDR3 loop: CASSSNRDKITDTQYF. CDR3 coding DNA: TGTGCCAGCAGCTCCAACCGGGACAAAATCACAGATACGCAGTATTTT. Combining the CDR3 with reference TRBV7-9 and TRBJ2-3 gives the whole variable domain DTGVSQNPRHKITKRGQNVTFRCDPISEHNRLYWYRQTLGQGPEFLTYFQNEAQLEKSRLLSDRFSAERPKGSFSTLEIQRTEQGDSAMYLCASSSNRDKITDTQYFGPGTRLTVL.

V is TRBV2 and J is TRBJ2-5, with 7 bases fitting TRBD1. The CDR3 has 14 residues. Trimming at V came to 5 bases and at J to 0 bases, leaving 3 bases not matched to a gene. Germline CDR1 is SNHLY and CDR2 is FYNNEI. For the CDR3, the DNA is TGTGCCAGCAGTCTCGACAGGGACCAAGAGACCCAGTACTTC. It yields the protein CASSLDRDQETQYF.

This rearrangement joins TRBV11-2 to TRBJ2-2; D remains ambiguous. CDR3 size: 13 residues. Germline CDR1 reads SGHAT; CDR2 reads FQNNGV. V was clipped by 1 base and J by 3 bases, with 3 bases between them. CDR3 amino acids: CASSLVDTGELFF. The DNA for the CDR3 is TGTGCCAGCAGCTTAGTAGACACCGGGGAGCTGTTTTTT. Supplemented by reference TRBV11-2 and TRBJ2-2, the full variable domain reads EAGVAQSPRYKIIEKRQSVAFWCNPISGHATLYWYQQILGQGPKLLIQFQNNGVVDDSQLPKDRFSAERLKGVDSTLKIQPAKLEDSAVYLCASSLVDTGELFFGEGSRLTVL.

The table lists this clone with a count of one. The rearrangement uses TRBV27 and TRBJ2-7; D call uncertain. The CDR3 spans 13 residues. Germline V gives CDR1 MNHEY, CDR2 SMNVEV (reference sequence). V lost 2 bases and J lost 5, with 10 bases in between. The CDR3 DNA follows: TGTGCCAGCAGTTTACCGAACAGAAACGAGCAGTACTTC. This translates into CASSLPNRNEQYF.

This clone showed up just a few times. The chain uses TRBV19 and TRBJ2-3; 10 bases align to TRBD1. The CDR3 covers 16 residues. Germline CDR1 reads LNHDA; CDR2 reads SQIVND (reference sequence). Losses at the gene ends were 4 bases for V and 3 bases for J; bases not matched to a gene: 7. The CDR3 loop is CASSKRTGGRTDTQYF. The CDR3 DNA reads TGTGCCAGTAGTAAAAGGACAGGGGGGCGGACAGATACGCAGTATTTT.

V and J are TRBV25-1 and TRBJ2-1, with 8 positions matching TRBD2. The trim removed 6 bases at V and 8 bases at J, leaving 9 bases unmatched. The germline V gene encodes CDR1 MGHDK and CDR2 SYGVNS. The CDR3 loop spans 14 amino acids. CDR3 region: CASSVEAGEYEQFF. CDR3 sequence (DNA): TGTGCCAGCAGCGTGGAAGCGGGAGAGTATGAGCAGTTCTTC.

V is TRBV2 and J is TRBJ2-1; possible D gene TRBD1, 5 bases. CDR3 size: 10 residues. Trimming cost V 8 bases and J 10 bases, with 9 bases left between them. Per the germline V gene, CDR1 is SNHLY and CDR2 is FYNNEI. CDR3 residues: CASLRTEQFF. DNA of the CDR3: TGTGCCAGCCTCAGGACAGAGCAGTTCTTC.

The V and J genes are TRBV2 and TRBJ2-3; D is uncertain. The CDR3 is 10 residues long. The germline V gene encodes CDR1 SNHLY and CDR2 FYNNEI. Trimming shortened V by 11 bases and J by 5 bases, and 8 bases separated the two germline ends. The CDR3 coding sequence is TGTGCCGGTATGAGAGATACGCAGTATTTT. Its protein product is CAGMRDTQYF.

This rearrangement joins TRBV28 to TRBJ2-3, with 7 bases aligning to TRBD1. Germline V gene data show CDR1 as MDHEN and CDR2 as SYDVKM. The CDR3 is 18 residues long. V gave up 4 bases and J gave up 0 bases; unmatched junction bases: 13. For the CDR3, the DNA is TGTGCCAGCAGTTCCAGGGGGAGTTGGAAAACTAGCACAGATACGCAGTATTTT. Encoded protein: CASSSRGSWKTSTDTQYF. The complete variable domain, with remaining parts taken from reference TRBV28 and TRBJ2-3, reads DVKVTQSSRYLVKRTGEKVFLECVQDMDHENMFWYRQDPGLGLRLIYFSYDVKMKEKGDIPEGYSVSREKKERFSLILESASTNQTSMYLCASSSRGSWKTSTDTQYFGPGTRLTVL.

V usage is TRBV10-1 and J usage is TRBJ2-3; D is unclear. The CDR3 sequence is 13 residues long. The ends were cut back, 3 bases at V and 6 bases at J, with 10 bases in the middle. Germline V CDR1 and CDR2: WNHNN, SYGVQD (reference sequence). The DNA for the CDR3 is TGCGCCAGCAGTGACCCACCGGTGGATACGCAGTATTTT. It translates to CASSDPPVDTQYF.

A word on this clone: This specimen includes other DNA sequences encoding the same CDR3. Here the CDR3 reads CASSRQGGGYTF. The CDR3 DNA is TGTGCCAGCAGTAGACAGGGGGGGGGCTACACCTTC. V gene TRBV28 combines with J gene TRBJ1-2; TRBD1 matches 9 bases. This CDR3 is built from 12 residues. Germline CDR1 reads MDHEN; CDR2 reads SYDVKM. Trimming took 5 bases from V and 8 from J; bases not matched to a gene: 3.